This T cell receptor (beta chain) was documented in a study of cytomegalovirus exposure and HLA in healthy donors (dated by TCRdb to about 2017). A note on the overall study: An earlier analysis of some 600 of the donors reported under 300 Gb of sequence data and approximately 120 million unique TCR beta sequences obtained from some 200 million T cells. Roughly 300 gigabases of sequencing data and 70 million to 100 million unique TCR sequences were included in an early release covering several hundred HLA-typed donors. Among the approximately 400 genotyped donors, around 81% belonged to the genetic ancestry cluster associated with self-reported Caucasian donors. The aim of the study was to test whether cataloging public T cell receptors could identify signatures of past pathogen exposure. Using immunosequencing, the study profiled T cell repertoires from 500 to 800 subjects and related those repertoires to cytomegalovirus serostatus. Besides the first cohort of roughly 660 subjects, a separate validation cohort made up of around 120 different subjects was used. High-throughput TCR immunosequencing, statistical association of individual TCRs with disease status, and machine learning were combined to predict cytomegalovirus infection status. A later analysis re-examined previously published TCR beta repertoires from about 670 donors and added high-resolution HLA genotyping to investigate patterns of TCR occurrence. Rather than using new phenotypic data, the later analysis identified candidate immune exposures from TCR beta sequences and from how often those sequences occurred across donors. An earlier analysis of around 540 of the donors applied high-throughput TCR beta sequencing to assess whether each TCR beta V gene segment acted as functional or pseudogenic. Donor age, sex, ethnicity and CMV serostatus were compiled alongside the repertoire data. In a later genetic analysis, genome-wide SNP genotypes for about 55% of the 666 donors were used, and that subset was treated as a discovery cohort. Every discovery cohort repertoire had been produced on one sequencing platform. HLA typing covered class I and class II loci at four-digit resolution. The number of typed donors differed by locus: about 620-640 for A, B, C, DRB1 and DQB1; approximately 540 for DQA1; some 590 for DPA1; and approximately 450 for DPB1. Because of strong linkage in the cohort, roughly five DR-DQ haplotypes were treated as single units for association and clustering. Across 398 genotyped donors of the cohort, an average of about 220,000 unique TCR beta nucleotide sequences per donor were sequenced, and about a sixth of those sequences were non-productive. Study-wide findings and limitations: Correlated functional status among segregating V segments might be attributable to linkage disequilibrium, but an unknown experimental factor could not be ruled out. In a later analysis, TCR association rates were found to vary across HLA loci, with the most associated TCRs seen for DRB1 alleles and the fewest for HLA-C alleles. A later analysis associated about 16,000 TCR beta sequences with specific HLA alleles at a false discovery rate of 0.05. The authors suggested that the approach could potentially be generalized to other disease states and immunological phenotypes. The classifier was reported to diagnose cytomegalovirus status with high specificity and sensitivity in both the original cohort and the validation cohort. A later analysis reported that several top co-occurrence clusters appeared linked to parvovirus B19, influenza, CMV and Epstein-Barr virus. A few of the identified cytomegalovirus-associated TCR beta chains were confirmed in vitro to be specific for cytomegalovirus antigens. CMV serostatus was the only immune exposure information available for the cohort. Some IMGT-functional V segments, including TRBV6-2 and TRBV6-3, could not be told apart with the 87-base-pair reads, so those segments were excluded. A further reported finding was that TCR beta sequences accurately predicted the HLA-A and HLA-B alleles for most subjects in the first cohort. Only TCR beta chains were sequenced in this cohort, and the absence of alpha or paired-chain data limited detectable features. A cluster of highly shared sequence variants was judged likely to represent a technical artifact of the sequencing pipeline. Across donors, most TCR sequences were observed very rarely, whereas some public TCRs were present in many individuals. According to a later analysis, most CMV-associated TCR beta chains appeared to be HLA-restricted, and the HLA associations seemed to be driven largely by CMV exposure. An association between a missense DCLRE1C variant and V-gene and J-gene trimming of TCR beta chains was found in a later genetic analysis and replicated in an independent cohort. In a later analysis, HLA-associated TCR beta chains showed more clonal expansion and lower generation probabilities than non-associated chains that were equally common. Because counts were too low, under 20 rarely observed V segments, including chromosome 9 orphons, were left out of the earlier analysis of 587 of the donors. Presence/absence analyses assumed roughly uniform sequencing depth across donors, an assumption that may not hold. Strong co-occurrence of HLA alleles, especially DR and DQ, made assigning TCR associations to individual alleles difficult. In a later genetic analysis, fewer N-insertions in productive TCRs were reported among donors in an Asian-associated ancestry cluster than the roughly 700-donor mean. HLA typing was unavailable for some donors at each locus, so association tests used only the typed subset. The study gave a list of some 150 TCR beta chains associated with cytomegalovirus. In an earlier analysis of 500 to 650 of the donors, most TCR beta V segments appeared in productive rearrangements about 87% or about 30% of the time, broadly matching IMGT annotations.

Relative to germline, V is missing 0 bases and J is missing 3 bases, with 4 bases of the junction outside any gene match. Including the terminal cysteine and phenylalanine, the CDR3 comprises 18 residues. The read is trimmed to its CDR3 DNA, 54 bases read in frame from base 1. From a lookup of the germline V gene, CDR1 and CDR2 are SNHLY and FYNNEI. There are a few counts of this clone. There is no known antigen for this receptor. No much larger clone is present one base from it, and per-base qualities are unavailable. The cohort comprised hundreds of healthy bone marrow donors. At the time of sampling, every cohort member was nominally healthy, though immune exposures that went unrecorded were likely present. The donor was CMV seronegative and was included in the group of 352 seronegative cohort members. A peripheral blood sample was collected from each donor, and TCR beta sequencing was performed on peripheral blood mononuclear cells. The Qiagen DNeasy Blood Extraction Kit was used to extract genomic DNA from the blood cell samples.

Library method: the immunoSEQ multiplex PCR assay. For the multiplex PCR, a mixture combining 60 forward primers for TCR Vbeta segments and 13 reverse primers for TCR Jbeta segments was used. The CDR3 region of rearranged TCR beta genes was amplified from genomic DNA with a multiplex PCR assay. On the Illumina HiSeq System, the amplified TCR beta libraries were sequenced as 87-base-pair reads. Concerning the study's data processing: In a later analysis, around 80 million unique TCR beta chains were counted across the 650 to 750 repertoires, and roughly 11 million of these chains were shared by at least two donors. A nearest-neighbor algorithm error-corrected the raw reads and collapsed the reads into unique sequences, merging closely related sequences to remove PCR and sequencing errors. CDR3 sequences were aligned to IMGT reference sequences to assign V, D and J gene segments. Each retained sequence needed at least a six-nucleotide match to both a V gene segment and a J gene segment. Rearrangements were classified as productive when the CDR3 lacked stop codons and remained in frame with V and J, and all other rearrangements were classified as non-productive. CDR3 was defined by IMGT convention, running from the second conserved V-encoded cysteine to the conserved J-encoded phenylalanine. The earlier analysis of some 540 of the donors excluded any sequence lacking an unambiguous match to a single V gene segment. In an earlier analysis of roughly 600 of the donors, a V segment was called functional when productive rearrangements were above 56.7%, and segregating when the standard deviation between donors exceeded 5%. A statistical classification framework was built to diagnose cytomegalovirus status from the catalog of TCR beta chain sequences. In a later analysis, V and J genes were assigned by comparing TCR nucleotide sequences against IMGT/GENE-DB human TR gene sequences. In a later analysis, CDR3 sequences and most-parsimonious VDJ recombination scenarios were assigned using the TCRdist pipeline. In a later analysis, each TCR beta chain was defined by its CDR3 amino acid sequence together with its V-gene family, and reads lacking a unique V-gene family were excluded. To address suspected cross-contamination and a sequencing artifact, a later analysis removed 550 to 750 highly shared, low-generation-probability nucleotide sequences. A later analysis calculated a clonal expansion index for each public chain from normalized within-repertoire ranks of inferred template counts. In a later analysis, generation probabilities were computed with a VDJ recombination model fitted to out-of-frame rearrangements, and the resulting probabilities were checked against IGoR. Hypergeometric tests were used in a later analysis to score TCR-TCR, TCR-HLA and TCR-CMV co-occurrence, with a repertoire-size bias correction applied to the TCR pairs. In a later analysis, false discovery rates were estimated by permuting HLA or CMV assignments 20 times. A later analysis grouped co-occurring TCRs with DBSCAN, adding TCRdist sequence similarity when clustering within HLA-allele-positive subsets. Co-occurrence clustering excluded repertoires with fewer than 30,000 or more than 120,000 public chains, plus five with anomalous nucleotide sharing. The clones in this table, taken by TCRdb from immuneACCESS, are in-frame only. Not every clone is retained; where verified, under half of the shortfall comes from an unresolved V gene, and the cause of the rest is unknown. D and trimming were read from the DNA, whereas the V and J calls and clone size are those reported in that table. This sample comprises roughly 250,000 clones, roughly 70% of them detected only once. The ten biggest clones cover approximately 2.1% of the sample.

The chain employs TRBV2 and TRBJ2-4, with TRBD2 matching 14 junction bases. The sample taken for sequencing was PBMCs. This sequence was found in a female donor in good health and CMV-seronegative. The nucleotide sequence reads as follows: TGTGCCAGCAGTGAAGCGCCCGGGACTAGCGGGAGCAAAAACATTCAGTACTTC. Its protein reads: CASSEAPGTSGSKNIQYF. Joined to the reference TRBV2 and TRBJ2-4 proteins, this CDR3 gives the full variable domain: EPEVTQTPSHQVTQMGQEVILRCVPISNHLYFYWYRQILGQKVEFLVSFYNNEISEKSEIFDDQFSVERPDGSNFTLKIRSTKLEDSAMYFCASSEAPGTSGSKNIQYFGAGTRLSVL.